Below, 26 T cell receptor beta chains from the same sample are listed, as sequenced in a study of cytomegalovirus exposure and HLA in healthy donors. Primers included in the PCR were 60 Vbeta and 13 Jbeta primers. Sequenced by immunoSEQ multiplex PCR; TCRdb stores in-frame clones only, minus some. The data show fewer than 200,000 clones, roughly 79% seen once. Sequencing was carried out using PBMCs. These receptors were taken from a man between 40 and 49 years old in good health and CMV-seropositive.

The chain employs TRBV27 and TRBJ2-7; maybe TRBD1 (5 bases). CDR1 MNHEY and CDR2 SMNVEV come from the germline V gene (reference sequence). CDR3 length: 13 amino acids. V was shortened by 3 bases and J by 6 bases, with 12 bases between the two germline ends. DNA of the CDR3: TGTGCCAGCAGTTTGGCAGGGTGGCGCGAGCAGTACTTC. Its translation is CASSLAGWREQYF.

This chain's CDR3 is CASSPVTGQETQYF. The CDR3 nucleotides are TGTGCCAGCTCACCAGTAACAGGGCAAGAGACCCAGTACTTC. The rearrangement joins TRBV18 to TRBJ2-5; D possibly corresponds to TRBD1 (6 bases). CDR1 KGHSH and CDR2 LQKENI come from the germline V gene. The CDR3 has 14 residues. The V end was cut by 2 bases, the J end by 2 bases, with 9 bases between.

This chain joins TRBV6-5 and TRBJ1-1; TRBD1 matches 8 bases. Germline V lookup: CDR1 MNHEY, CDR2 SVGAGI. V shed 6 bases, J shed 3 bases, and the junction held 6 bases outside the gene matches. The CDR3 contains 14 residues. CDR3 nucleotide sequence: TGTGCCAGCAGCCTACAGGGGGAAGACACTGAAGCTTTCTTT. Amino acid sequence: CASSLQGEDTEAFF.

CDR3 sequence: CASSQGLAGGPDEQFF. CDR3 coding DNA: TGTGCCAGCAGCCAAGGACTAGCGGGAGGGCCAGATGAGCAGTTCTTC. The gene calls are TRBV4-2 and TRBJ2-1, with TRBD2 matching over 14 bases. The CDR3 length is 16 residues. V lost 1 base to trimming and J lost 8 bases; unmatched junction nucleotides: 4. In germline, CDR1 is LGHNA, CDR2 YNFKEQ.

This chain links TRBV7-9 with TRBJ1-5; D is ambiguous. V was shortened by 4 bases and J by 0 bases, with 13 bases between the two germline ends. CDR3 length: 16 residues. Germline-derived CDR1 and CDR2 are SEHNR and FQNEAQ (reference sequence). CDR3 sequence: CASSYGGRDSNQPQHF. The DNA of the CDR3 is TGTGCCAGCAGCTATGGTGGTAGAGATAGCAATCAGCCCCAGCATTTT.

CDR3 sequence: CASGPRQGGNGEQYF. The CDR3, as DNA: TGTGCCAGCGGGCCTCGACAGGGGGGGAACGGCGAGCAGTACTTC. The rearrangement links TRBV6-1 to TRBJ2-7; 9 bases agree with TRBD1. CDR1 and CDR2 from the germline V gene are MNHNS and SASEGT. This CDR3 has 15 amino acids. V gave up 8 bases and J gave up 6 bases; unmatched junction bases: 14.

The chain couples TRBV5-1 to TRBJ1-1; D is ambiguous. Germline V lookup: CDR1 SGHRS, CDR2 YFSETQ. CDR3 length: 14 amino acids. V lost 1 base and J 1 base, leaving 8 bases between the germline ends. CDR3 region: CASSLTEKNTEAFF. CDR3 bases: TGCGCCAGCAGCTTGACAGAGAAGAACACTGAAGCTTTCTTT.

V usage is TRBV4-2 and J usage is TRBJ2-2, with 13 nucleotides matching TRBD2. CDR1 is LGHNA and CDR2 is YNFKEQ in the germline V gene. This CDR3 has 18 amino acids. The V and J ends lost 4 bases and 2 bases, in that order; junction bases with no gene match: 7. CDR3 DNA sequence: TGTGCCAGCAGCCCATGGACTAGCGGGAGACTCAACACCGGGGAGCTGTTTTTT. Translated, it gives CASSPWTSGRLNTGELFF.

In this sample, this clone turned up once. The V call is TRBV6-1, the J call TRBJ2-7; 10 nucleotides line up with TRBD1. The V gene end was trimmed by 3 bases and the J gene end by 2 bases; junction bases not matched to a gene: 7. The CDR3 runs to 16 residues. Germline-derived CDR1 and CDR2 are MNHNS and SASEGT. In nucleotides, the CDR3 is TGTGCCAGCAGTGATTCGGGGACAGGGGATCCCTACGAGCAGTACTTC. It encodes CASSDSGTGDPYEQYF.

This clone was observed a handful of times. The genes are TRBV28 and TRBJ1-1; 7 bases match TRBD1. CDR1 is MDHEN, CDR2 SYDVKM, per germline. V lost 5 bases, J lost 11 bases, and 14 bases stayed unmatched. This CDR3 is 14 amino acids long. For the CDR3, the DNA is TGTGCCAGCAGTCGGGATCTCTCGGCCAGGGGGGCTTTCTTT. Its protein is CASSRDLSARGAFF.

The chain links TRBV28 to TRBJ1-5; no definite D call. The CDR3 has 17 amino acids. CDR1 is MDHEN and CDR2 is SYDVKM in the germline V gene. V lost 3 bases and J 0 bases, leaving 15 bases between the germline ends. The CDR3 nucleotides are TGTGCCAGCAGTTTGAGGAGATCGGGATATAGCAATCAGCCCCAGCATTTT. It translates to CASSLRRSGYSNQPQHF. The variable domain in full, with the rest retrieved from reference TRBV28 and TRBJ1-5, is DVKVTQSSRYLVKRTGEKVFLECVQDMDHENMFWYRQDPGLGLRLIYFSYDVKMKEKGDIPEGYSVSREKKERFSLILESASTNQTSMYLCASSLRRSGYSNQPQHFGDGTRLSIL.

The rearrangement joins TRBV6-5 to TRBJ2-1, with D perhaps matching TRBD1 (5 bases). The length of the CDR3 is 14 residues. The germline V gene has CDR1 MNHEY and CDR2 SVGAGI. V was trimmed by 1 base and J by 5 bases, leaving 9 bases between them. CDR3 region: CASSYFQGNNEQFF. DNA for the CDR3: TGTGCCAGCAGTTACTTTCAGGGTAACAATGAGCAGTTCTTC.

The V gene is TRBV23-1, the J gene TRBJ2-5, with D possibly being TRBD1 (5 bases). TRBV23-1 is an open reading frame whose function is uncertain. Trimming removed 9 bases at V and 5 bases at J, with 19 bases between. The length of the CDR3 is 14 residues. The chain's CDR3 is CASSKGVFWETQYF. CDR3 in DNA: TGCGCCAGTTCGAAAGGGGTCTTTTGGGAGACCCAGTACTTC.

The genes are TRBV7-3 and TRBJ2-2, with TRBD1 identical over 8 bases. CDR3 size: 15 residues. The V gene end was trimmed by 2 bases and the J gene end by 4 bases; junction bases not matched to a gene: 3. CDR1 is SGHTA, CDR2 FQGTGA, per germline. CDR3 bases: TGTGCCAGCAGCTTAGTGGGACAGGCCACCGGGGAGCTGTTTTTT. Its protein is CASSLVGQATGELFF.

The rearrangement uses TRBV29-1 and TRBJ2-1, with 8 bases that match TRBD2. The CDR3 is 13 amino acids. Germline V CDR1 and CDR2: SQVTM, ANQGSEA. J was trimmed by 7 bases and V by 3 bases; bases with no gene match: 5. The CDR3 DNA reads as TGCAGCGTTGACAGCGGGAGAGGGAATGAGCAGTTCTTC. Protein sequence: CSVDSGRGNEQFF.

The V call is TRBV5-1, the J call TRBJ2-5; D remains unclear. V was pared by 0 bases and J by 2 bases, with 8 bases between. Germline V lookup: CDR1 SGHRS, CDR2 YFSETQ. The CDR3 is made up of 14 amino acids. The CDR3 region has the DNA TGCGCCAGCAGCTTGGTTACGGTTCAAGAGACCCAGTACTTC. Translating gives CASSLVTVQETQYF. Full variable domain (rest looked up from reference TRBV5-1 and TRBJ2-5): KAGVTQTPRYLIKTRGQQVTLSCSPISGHRSVSWYQQTPGQGLQFLFEYFSETQRNKGNFPGRFSGRQFSNSRSEMNVSTLELGDSALYLCASSLVTVQETQYFGPGTRLLVL.

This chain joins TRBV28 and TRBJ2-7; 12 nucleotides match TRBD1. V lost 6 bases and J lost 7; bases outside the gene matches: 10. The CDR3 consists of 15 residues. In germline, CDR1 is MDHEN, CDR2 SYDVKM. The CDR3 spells CASRPRGQGAREQYF. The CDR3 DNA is TGTGCCAGCAGGCCTCGGGGACAGGGGGCTCGGGAGCAGTACTTC. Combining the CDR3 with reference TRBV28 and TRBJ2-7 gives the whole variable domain DVKVTQSSRYLVKRTGEKVFLECVQDMDHENMFWYRQDPGLGLRLIYFSYDVKMKEKGDIPEGYSVSREKKERFSLILESASTNQTSMYLCASRPRGQGAREQYFGPGTRLTVT.

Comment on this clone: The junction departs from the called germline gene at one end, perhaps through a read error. CDR3 sequence: CASSLTPGGLFF. The CDR3 nucleotides read TGTGCCAGCAGCTTAACCCCAGGGGGGCTGTTTTTT. The chain joins TRBV7-3 to TRBJ2-2, with TRBD1 matching 7 bases. Germline CDR1 reads SGHTA; CDR2 reads FQGTGA. This CDR3 has 12 residues.

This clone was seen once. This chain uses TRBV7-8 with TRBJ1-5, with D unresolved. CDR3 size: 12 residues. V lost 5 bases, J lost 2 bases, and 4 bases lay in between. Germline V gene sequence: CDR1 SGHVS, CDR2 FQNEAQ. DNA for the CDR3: TGTGCCAGCAGCGCGGGCAATCAGCCCCAGCATTTT. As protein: CASSAGNQPQHF.

CDR3 protein: CASDTDFSNQPQHF. The CDR3 DNA reads TGCGCCAGCGACACAGATTTTAGCAATCAGCCCCAGCATTTT. The V and J genes are TRBV10-2 and TRBJ1-5; D not certain. The CDR3 is 14 amino acids. V was trimmed by 8 bases and J by 0 bases, leaving 11 bases between them. Germline lookup yields CDR1 WSHSY and CDR2 SAAADI.

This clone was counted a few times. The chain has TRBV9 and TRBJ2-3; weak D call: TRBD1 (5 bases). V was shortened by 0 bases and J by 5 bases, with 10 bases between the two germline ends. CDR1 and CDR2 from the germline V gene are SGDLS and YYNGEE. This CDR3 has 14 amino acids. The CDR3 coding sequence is TGTGCCAGCAGCGTAGGGGGCAGGCAAGATACGCAGTATTTT. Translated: CASSVGGRQDTQYF.

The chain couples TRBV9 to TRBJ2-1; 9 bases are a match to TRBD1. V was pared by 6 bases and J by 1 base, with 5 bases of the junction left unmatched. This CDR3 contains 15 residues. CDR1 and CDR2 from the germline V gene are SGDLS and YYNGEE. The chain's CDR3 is CASTGTGLSYNEQFF. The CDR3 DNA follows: TGTGCCAGCACCGGGACAGGGTTGTCCTACAATGAGCAGTTCTTC. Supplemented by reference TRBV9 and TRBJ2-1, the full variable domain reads DSGVTQTPKHLITATGQRVTLRCSPRSGDLSVYWYQQSLDQGLQFLIQYYNGEERAKGNILERFSAQQFPDLHSELNLSSLELGDSALYFCASTGTGLSYNEQFFGPGTRLTVL.

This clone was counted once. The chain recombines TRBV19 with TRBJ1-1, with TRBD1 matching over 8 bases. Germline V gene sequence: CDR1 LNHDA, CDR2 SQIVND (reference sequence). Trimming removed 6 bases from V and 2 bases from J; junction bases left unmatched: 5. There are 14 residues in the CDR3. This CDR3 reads CASREDRVNTEAFF. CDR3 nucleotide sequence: TGTGCCAGTAGGGAGGACAGGGTCAACACTGAAGCTTTCTTT.

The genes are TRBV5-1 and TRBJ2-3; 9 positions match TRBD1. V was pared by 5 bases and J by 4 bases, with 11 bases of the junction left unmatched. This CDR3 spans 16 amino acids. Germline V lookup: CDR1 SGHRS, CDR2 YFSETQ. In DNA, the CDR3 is TGCGCCAGCAGTTTTTTTACAGGGGGCCGTGCAGATACGCAGTATTTT. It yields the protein CASSFFTGGRADTQYF.

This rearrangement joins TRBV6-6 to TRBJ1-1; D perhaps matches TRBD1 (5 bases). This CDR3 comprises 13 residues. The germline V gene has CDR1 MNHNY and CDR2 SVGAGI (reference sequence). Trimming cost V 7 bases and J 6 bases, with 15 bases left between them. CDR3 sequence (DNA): TGTGCCAGCACCAAAGCGACAGTGCCTGAAGCTTTCTTT. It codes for CASTKATVPEAFF.

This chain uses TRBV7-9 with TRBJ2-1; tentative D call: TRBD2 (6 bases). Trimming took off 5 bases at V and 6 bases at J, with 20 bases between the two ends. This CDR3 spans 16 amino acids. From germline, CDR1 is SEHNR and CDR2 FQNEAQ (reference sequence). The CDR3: CASSARREPAFNEQFF. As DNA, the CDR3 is TGTGCCAGCAGCGCTAGACGGGAGCCTGCGTTCAATGAGCAGTTCTTC.